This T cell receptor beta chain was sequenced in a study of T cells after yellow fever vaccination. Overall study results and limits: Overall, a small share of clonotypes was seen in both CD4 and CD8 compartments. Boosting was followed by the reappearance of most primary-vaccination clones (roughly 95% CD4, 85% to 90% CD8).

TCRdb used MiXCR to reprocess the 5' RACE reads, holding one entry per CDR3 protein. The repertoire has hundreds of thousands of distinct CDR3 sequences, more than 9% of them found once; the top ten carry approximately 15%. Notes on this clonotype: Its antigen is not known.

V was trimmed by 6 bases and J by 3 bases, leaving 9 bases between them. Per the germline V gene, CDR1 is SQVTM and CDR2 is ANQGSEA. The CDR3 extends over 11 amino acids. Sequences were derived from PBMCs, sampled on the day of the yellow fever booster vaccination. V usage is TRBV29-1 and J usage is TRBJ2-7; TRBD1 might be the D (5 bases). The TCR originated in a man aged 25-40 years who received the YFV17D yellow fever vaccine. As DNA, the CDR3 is TGCAGCGTCCAGGGTTTCTACGAGCAGTACTTC. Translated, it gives CSVQGFYEQYF.